The T cell receptor beta chain under discussion was sequenced for a study of blood T cell repertoires in COVID-19. This clone has only one observation. In the source study's methods: Amplification of reference gene primers provided the estimated nucleated cell counts. The repertoire was sequenced with immunoSEQ multiplex PCR; TCRdb's copy has only in-frame clones and lacks some. The V and J calls and clone size come from that table; D and trimming were worked out from the DNA. The profile shows over 25,000 clones, 85% of them singletons. Germline loops: CDR1 SGHTA, CDR2 FQGTGA. There are 14 residues in the CDR3. V lost 1 base and J 1 base, leaving 4 bases between the germline ends.

Material for sequencing was peripheral blood. The chain recombines TRBV7-3 with TRBJ2-2; D gene unclear. This TCR was recovered from a human donor in a cohort sampled during active COVID-19. The CDR3 spells CASSLRQNTGELFF. In DNA, the CDR3 is TGTGCCAGCAGCTTAAGACAGAACACCGGGGAGCTGTTTTTT.